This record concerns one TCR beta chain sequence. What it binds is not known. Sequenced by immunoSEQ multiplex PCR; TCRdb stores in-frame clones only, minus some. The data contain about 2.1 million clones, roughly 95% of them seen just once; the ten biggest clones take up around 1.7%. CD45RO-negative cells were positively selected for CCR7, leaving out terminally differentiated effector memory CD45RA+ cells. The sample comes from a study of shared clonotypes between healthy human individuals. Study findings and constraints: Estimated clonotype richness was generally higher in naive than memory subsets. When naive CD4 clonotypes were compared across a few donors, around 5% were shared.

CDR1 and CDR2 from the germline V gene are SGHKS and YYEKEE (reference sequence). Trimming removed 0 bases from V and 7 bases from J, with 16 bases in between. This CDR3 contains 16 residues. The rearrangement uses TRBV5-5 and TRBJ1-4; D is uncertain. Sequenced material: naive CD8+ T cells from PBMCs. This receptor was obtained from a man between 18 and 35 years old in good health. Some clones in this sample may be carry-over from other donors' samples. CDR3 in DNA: TGTGCCAGCAGCTTGGACAGAGTGGTCCGCAGTGAAAAACTGTTTTTT. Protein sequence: CASSLDRVVRSEKLFF. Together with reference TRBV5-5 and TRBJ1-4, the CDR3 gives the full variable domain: DAGVTQSPTHLIKTRGQQVTLRCSPISGHKSVSWYQQVLGQGPQFIFQYYEKEERGRGNFPDRFSARQFPNYSSELNVNALLLGDSALYLCASSLDRVVRSEKLFFGSGTQLSVL.